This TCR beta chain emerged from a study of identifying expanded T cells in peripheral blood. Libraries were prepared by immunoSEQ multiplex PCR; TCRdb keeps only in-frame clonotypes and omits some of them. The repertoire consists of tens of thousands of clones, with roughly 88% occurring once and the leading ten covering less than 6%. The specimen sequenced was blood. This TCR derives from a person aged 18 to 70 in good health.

The CDR3 reads CASSIEKHYEQYF. CDR3 sequence (DNA): TGTGCCAGTAGTATAGAAAAACACTACGAGCAGTACTTC. V gene TRBV19 combines with J gene TRBJ2-7; no definite D call. With 0 bases removed from V and 3 bases from J, the gap between germline ends came to 6 bases. This CDR3 region has 13 residues. Germline V lookup: CDR1 LNHDA, CDR2 SQIVND (reference sequence).